Shown below are 11 T cell receptor beta chains from a single sample sequenced in a study of shared clonotypes between healthy human individuals. TCRdb keeps only in-frame clones here, not all; method: immunoSEQ multiplex PCR. The table includes around 1.1 million clones, about 80% detected once. Sequencing was done on a sample of memory CD4+ T cells from PBMCs. Subset of the sample: CD45RA-negative fraction. The receptors shown here come from a man between 18 and 29 years old in good health. Some clones in this sample may be carry-over from other donors' samples.

The rearrangement links TRBV5-5 to TRBJ2-7, with 8 bases matching TRBD1. J was trimmed by 1 base and V by 6 bases; bases with no gene match: 6. The germline gives CDR1 SGHKS, CDR2 YYEKEE (reference sequence). This CDR3 is built from 14 residues. The CDR3: CASIETGGSYEQYF. The CDR3 nucleotides read TGTGCCAGCATCGAAACAGGGGGGTCCTACGAGCAGTACTTC.

The V gene is TRBV6-4, the J gene TRBJ2-5, with 8 bases matching TRBD2. The CDR3 is 15 residues long. J was trimmed by 5 bases and V by 3 bases; bases with no gene match: 8. CDR1 and CDR2 (germline): MRHNA, SNTAGT. CDR3: CASSEQPGGLETQYF. CDR3 nucleotides: TGTGCCAGCAGTGAACAACCGGGGGGGCTGGAGACCCAGTACTTC.

This chain links TRBV7-3 with TRBJ1-5; D uncertain. Germline V CDR1 and CDR2: SGHTA, FQGTGA. The CDR3 sequence is 14 residues long. V lost 3 bases to trimming and J lost 1 base, with 7 bases between them. CDR3 loop: CASSFDGSNQPQHF. CDR3 coding DNA: TGTGCCAGCAGCTTCGACGGGAGCAATCAGCCCCAGCATTTT.

The chain carries TRBV7-8 and TRBJ2-1; TRBD2 matches 8 bases. With V trimmed by 4 bases and J by 7 bases, 6 bases remained unmatched. The CDR3 consists of 14 residues. Germline CDR1 reads SGHVS; CDR2 reads FQNEAQ. CDR3 bases: TGTGCCAGCAGCTCGGGAGGGCCGGGTAATGAGCAGTTCTTC. Protein sequence: CASSSGGPGNEQFF.

The chain couples TRBV5-1 to TRBJ2-3; 8 bases are shared with TRBD2. Germline V CDR1 and CDR2: SGHRS, YFSETQ. Germline trimming cut 4 bases from V and 0 bases from J; bases unmatched to any gene: 4. This CDR3 has 15 amino acids. CDR3 nucleotide sequence: TGCGCCAGCAGCAATAGCGGGACTAGCACAGATACGCAGTATTTT. This encodes CASSNSGTSTDTQYF. The whole variable domain, remainder taken from reference TRBV5-1 and TRBJ2-3, is KAGVTQTPRYLIKTRGQQVTLSCSPISGHRSVSWYQQTPGQGLQFLFEYFSETQRNKGNFPGRFSGRQFSNSRSEMNVSTLELGDSALYLCASSNSGTSTDTQYFGPGTRLTVL.

V and J are TRBV2 and TRBJ1-1, with a tentative D call TRBD1 (6 bases). The CDR3 runs to 14 residues. CDR1 is SNHLY, CDR2 FYNNEI, per germline. Trimming stripped 10 bases from V and 5 bases from J, with 20 bases between. The CDR3 sequence is CATNRERGGTEAFF. In DNA, the CDR3 is TGTGCCACCAACAGGGAGCGGGGTGGAACTGAAGCTTTCTTT. The full variable domain, rest sourced from reference TRBV2 and TRBJ1-1, is EPEVTQTPSHQVTQMGQEVILRCVPISNHLYFYWYRQILGQKVEFLVSFYNNEISEKSEIFDDQFSVERPDGSNFTLKIRSTKLEDSAMYFCATNRERGGTEAFFGQGTRLTVV.

The chain has TRBV2 and TRBJ1-5, with D unclear. The CDR3 length is 15 residues. V lost 11 bases to trimming and J lost 6 bases, with 23 bases between them. The V gene's germline CDR1 is SNHLY and CDR2 FYNNEI. CDR3 sequence: CASNDHQATSQPQHF. CDR3 bases: TGTGCCTCTAACGACCACCAGGCCACCAGTCAGCCCCAGCATTTT.

V gene TRBV4-2 combines with J gene TRBJ2-7; D might be TRBD1 (5 bases). Germline CDR1 is LGHNA and CDR2 is YNFKEQ. The V end lost 1 base, the J end lost 2 bases, and 9 bases lay between the germline ends. The CDR3 is made up of 14 amino acids. CDR3 sequence reads: CASSQGKGAYEQYF. The CDR3 DNA reads TGTGCCAGCAGCCAAGGCAAAGGGGCCTACGAGCAGTACTTC.

This clone was counted a single time. This chain joins TRBV7-3 and TRBJ2-3, with D perhaps TRBD1 (6 bases). V gave up 4 bases and J gave up 4 bases, with 9 bases separating them. Germline-derived CDR1 and CDR2 are SGHTA and FQGTGA. The CDR3 has 13 residues. This chain's CDR3 is CASSSQGSDTQYF. The CDR3 DNA reads TGTGCCAGCAGCTCACAGGGTTCAGATACGCAGTATTTT.

Remarks on this clone: Other DNA sequences within the sample encode an identical CDR3. The chain has TRBV28 and TRBJ2-7; D gene ambiguous. Germline V gene lookup returns CDR1 MDHEN and CDR2 SYDVKM. The CDR3 sequence is 11 residues long. The germline V and J ends were trimmed by 3 bases and 7 bases, with 7 bases remaining between them. This CDR3 is CASSLEGEQYF. The CDR3 nucleotides read TGTGCCAGCAGTTTGGAAGGAGAGCAGTACTTC.

The chain links TRBV6-1 to TRBJ1-6, with D perhaps matching TRBD1 (5 bases). Germline CDR1 reads MNHNS; CDR2 reads SASEGT. V was cut by 1 base and J by 7 bases, with 5 bases left in between. The CDR3 spans 13 residues. The CDR3 bases are TGTGCCAGCAGTGAAGGACAGAATTCACCCCTCCACTTT. Encoded protein: CASSEGQNSPLHF.